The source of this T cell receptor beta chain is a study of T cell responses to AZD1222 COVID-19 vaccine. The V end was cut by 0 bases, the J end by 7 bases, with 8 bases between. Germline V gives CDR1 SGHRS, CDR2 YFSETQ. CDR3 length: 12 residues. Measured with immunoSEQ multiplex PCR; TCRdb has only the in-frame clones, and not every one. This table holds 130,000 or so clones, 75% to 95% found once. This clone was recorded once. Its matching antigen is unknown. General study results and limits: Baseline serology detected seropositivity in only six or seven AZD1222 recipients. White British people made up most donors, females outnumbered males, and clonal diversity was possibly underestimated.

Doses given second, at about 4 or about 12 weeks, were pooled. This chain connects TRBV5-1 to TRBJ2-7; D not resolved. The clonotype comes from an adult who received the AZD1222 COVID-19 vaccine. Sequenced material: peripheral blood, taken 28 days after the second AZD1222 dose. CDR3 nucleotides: TGCGCCAGCAGCTTGGGGTCTGGGGAGCAGTACTTC. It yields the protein CASSLGSGEQYF.